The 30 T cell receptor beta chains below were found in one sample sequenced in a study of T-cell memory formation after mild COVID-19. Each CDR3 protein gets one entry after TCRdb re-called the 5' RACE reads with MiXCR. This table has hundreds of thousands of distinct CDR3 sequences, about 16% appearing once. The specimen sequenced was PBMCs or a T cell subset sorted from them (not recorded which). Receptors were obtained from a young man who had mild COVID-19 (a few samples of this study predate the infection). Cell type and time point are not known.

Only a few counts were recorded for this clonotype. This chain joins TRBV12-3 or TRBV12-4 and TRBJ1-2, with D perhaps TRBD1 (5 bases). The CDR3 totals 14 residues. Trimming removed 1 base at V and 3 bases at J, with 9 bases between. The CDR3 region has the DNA TGTGCCAGCAGTTTAGACGGGACGGACTATGGCTACACCTTC. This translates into CASSLDGTDYGYTF.

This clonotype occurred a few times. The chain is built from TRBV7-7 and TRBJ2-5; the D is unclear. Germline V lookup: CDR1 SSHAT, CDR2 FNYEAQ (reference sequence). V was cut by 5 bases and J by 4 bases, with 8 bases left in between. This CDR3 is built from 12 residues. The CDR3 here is CASSDRVETQYF. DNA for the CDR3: TGTGCCAGCAGCGATCGGGTAGAGACCCAGTACTTC.

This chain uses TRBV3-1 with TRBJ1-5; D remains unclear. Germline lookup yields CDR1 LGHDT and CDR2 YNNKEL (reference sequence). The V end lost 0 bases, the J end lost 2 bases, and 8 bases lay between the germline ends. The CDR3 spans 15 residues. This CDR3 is CASSQDLRGNQPQHF. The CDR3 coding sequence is TGTGCCAGCAGCCAAGATCTGAGGGGCAATCAGCCCCAGCATTTT. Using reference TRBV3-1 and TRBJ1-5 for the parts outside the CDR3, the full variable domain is DTAVSQTPKYLVTQMGNDKSIKCEQNLGHDTMYWYKQDSKKFLKIMFSYNNKELIINETVPNRFSPKSPDKAHLNLHINSLELGDSAVYFCASSQDLRGNQPQHFGDGTRLSIL.

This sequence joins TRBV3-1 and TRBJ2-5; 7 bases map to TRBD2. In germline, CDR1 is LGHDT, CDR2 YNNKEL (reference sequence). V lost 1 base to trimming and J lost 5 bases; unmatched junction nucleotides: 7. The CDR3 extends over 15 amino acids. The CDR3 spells CASSQVGGSWETQYF. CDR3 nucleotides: TGTGCCAGCAGCCAAGTCGGGGGGTCGTGGGAGACCCAGTACTTC.

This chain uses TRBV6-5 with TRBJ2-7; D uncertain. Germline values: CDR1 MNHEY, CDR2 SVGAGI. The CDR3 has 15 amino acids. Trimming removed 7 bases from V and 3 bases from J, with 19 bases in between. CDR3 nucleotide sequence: TGTGCCAGCACTCTTATGACCGGGTCCCTCTACGAGCAGTACTTC. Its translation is CASTLMTGSLYEQYF.

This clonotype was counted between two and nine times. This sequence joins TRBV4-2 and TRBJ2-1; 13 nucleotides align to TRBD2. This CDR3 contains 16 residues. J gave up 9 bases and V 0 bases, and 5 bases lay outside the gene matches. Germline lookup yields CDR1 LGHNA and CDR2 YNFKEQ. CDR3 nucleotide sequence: TGTGCCAGCAGCCAAGATTTTACTAGCGGGGGGGTTGAGCAGTTCTTC. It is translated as CASSQDFTSGGVEQFF.

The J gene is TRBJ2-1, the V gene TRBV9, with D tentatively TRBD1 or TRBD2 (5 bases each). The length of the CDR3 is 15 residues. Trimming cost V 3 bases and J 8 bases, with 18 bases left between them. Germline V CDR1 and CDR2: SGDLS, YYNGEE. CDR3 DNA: TGTGCCAGCAGCGGACGGGACCGTCTGGACGATGAGCAGTTCTTC. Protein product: CASSGRDRLDDEQFF.

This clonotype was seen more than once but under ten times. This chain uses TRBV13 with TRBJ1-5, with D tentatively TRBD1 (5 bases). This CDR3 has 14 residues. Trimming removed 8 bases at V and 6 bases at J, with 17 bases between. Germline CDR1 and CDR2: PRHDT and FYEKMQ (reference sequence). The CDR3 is CASGDSRVGQPQHF. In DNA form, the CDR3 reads TGTGCCAGCGGGGACTCAAGGGTAGGTCAGCCCCAGCATTTT.

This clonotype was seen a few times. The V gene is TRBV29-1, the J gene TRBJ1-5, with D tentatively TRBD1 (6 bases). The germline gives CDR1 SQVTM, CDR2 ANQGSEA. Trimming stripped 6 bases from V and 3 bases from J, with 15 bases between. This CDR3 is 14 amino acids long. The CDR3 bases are TGCAGCGTGACCCCGACAGGACTCAATCAGCCCCAGCATTTT. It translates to CSVTPTGLNQPQHF.

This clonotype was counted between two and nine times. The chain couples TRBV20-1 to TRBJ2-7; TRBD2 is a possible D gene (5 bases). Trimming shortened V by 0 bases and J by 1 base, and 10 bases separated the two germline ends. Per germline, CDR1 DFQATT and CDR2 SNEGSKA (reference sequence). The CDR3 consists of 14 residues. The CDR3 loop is CSARDPRGSYEQYF. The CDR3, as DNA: TGCAGTGCTAGAGACCCACGGGGTTCCTACGAGCAGTACTTC.

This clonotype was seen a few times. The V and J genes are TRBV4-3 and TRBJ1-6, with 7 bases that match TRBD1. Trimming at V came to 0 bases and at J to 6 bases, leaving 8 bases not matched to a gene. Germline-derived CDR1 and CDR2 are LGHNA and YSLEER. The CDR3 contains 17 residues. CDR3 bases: TGCGCCAGCAGCCAAGAAGATCGACAGGGTGGTAATTCACCCCTCCACTTT. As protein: CASSQEDRQGGNSPLHF.

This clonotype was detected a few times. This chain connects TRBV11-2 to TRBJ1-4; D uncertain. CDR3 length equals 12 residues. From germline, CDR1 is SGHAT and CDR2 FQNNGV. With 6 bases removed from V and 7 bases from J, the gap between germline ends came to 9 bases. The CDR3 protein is CASRPVGEKLFF. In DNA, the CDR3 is TGTGCCAGCAGGCCCGTTGGTGAAAAACTGTTTTTT.

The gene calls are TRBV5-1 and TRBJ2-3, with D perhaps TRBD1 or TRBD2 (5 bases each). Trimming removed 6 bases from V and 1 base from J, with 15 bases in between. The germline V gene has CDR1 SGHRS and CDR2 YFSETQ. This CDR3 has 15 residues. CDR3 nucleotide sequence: TGCGCCAGCAAACTCCGGGACGGAGGCACAGATACGCAGTATTTT. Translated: CASKLRDGGTDTQYF.

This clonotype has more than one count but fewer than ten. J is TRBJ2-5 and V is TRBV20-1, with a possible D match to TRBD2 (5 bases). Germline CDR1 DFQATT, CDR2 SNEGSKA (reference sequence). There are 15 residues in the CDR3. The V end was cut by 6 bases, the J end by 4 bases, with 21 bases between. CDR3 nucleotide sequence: TGCAGTGCCGCACCCCAACTAGGGATAGCAGAGACCCAGTACTTC. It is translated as CSAAPQLGIAETQYF.

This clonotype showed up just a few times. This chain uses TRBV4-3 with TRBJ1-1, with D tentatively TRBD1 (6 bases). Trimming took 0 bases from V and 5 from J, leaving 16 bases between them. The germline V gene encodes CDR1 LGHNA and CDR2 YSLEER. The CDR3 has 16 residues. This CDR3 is CASSQEGGAGETEAFF. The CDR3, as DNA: TGCGCCAGCAGCCAAGAAGGGGGGGCAGGGGAAACTGAAGCTTTCTTT.

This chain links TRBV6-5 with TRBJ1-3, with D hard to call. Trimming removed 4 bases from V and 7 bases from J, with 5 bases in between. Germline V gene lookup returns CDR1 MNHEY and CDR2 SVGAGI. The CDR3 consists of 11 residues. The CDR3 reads CASSSRNTIYF. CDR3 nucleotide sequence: TGTGCCAGCAGTTCCCGTAACACCATATATTTT.

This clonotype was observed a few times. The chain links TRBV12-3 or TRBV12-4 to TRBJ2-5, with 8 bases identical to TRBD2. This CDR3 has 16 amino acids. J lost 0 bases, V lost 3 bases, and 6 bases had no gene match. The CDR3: CASSFGNSGNQETQYF. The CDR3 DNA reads TGTGCCAGCAGTTTTGGTAATAGCGGGAACCAAGAGACCCAGTACTTC.

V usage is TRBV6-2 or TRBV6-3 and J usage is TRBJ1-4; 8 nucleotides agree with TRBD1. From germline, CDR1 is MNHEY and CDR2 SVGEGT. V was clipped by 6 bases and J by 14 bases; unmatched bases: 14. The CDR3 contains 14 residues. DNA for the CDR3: TGTGCCAGCAGCAATGGACAGGGATTGGAAGGGCTGTTTTTT. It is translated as CASSNGQGLEGLFF.

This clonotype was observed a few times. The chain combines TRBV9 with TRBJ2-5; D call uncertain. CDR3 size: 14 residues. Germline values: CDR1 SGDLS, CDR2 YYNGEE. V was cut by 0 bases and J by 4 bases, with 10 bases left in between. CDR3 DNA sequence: TGTGCCAGCAGCGTAGAGGCCAGGCCAGAGACCCAGTACTTC. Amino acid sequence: CASSVEARPETQYF. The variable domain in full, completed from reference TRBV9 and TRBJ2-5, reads DSGVTQTPKHLITATGQRVTLRCSPRSGDLSVYWYQQSLDQGLQFLIQYYNGEERAKGNILERFSAQQFPDLHSELNLSSLELGDSALYFCASSVEARPETQYFGPGTRLLVL.

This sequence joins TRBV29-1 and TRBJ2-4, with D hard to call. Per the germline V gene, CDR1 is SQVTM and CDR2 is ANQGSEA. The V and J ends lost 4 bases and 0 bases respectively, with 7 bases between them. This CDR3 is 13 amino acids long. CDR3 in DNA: TGCAGCGTTGTAGGCCTAGCCAAAAACATTCAGTACTTC. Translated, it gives CSVVGLAKNIQYF. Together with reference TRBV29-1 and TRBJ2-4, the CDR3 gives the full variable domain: SAVISQKPSRDICQRGTSLTIQCQVDSQVTMMFWYRQQPGQSLTLIATANQGSEATYESGFVIDKFPISRPNLTFSTLTVSNMSPEDSSIYLCSVVGLAKNIQYFGAGTRLSVL.

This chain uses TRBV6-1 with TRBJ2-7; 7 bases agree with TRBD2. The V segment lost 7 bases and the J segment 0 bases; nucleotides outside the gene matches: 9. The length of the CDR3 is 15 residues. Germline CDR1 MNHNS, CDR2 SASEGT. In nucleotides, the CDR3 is TGTGCCAGCAATTCGTGGACGGGAGGCTCCTACGAGCAGTACTTC. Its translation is CASNSWTGGSYEQYF.

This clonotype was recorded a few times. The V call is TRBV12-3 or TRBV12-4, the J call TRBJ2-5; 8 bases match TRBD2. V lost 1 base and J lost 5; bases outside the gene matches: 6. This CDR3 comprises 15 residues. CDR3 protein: CASSLGGGWEETQYF. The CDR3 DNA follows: TGTGCCAGCAGTTTAGGCGGGGGGTGGGAGGAGACCCAGTACTTC.

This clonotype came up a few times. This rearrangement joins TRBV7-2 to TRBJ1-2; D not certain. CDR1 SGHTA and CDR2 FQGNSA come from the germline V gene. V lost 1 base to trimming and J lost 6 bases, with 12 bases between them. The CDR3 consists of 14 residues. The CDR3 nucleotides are TGTGCCAGCAGCTTAGACGGGAGATCGAATGGCTACACCTTC. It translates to CASSLDGRSNGYTF. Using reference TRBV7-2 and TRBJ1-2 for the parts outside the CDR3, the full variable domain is GAGVSQSPSNKVTEKGKDVELRCDPISGHTALYWYRQSLGQGLEFLIYFQGNSAPDKSGLPSDRFSAERTGGSVSTLTIQRTQQEDSAVYLCASSLDGRSNGYTFGSGTRLTVV.

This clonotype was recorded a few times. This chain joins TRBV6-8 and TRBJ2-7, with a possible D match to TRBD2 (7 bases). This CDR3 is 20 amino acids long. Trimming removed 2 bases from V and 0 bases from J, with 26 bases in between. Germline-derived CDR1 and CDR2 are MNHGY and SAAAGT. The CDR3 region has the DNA TGTGCCAGCAGTTACCCCACCGTGCGGGGGCGACTCGGAAGCTCCTACGAGCAGTACGTC. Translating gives CASSYPTVRGRLGSSYEQYV.

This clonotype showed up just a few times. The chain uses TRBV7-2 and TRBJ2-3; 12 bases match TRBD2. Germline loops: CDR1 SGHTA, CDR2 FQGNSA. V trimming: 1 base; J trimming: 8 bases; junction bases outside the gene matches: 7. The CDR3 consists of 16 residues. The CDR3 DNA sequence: TGTGCCAGCAGCTTAGTTGCTAGCGGGGGGGCGGGTACGCAGTATTTT. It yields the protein CASSLVASGGAGTQYF.

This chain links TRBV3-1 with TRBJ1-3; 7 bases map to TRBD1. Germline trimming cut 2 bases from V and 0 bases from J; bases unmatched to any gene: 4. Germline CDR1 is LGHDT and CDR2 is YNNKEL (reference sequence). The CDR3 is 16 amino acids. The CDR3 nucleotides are TGTGCCAGCAGCCAACCGACAGGGATCTCTGGAAACACCATATATTTT. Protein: CASSQPTGISGNTIYF. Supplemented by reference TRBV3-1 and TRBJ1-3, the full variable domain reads DTAVSQTPKYLVTQMGNDKSIKCEQNLGHDTMYWYKQDSKKFLKIMFSYNNKELIINETVPNRFSPKSPDKAHLNLHINSLELGDSAVYFCASSQPTGISGNTIYFGEGSWLTVV.

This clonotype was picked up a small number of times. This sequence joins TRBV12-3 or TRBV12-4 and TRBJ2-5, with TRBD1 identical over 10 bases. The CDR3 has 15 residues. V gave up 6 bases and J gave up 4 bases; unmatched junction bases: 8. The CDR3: CASSQTGGGGETQYF. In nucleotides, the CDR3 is TGTGCCAGCAGCCAGACAGGGGGCGGGGGAGAGACCCAGTACTTC.

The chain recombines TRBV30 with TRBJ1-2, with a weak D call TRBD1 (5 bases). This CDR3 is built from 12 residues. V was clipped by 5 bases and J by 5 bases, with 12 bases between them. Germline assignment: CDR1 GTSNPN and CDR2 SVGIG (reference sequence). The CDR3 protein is CAWGRDGYGYTF. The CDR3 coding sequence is TGTGCCTGGGGCAGGGATGGTTATGGCTACACCTTC.

CDR3 sequence: CASSRDGGLYEQYF. The CDR3 DNA reads TGTGCCAGCAGCAGAGATGGGGGGCTCTACGAGCAGTACTTC. V gene TRBV11-2 combines with J gene TRBJ2-7; D is perhaps TRBD1 or TRBD2 (6 bases each). This CDR3 comprises 14 residues. The V end lost 5 bases, the J end lost 3 bases, and 14 bases lay between the germline ends. The germline V gene encodes CDR1 SGHAT and CDR2 FQNNGV.

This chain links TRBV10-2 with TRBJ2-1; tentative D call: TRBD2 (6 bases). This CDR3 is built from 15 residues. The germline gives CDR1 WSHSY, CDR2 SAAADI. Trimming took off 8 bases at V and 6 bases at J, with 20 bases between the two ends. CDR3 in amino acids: CASQPGRGYVNEQFF. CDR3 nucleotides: TGCGCCAGCCAGCCGGGTCGGGGGTACGTCAATGAGCAGTTCTTC.